This T cell receptor (beta chain) was identified during a study of T cells in localized non-small cell lung cancer. Findings and caveats of the study: Median detection of top 100 tumor clones in adjacent lung was around 59 clones. Elevated blood T cell density was associated with longer overall survival.

Trimming left V 7 bases short and J 5 bases short, with 15 bases between. The CDR3 loop spans 14 amino acids. Germline CDR1 reads ENHRY; CDR2 reads SYGVKD. Produced via immunoSEQ multiplex PCR; TCRdb's table is partial and in-frame only. The table has about 2,000 clones, around a quarter seen once. A note on this clone: The antigen is not known.

The chain is built from TRBV10-3 and TRBJ1-5; D unresolved. The sequencing here drew on normal lung tissue next to the tumor, taken before any cancer treatment. The receptor was derived from a female donor older than 55 with stage III squamous cell lung carcinoma. The CDR3, as DNA: TGTGCCATCAACATGGGAGGGAGATATCAGCCCCAGCATTTT. This translates into CAINMGGRYQPQHF.